The rows below give T cell receptor beta chains drawn from one sample of a study of CD8 T cells in Susac syndrome. Each CDR3 protein is one row after TCRdb ran MiXCR on the immunoSEQ multiplex PCR reads. In the table there are 150,000 to 200,000 distinct CDR3 sequences, around 94% of which are singletons. The material sequenced was CD4+ T cells from PBMCs. The source of these receptors is a human donor with Susac syndrome. Both conserved end residues are part of each CDR3. D genes are given only for firm matches. Rows may omit the clone size; those that give it use once, few, many or a size class.

TRBJ2-7 TRBV29-1 NA NA CSVQPGGRPYEQYF TGCAGCGTTCAGCCCGGGGGGCGTCCCTACGAGCAGTACTTC
TRBJ2-4 TRBV3-1 NA TRBD2 CASSHELARGVKNIQYF TGTGCCAGCAGCCACGAGTTGGCCCGGGGGGTCAAAAACATTCAGTACTTC
TRBJ2-2 TRBV6-1 once TRBD1 CAIEDRDLRETGELFF TGTGCCATCGAGGACAGGGACCTACGTGAGACCGGGGAGCTGTTTTTT
TRBJ2-6 TRBV5-6 NA NA CASSLAASGANVLTF TGTGCCAGCAGCTTGGCGGCCTCTGGGGCCAACGTCCTGACTTTC
TRBJ2-1 TRBV5-1 NA NA CASSSLHNEQFF TGCGCCAGCAGCTCGCTCCACAATGAGCAGTTCTTC
TRBJ2-5 TRBV19 NA TRBD2 CASSIIGSGPNQETQYF TGTGCCAGTAGTATAATCGGTAGCGGGCCTAATCAAGAGACCCAGTACTTC
TRBJ2-5 TRBV7-9 NA NA CASSLASLVGETQYF TGTGCCAGCAGCTTGGCTTCACTGGTGGGGGAGACCCAGTACTTC
TRBJ1-2 TRBV25-1 NA NA CASVSVGVHYGYTF TGTGCCAGCGTAAGCGTTGGGGTTCACTATGGCTACACCTTC
TRBJ2-5 TRBV24-1 NA TRBD1 CATSSSRDRGLETQYF TGTGCCACCAGTTCATCCCGAGACAGGGGGTTGGAGACCCAGTACTTC
TRBJ2-5 TRBV5-4 NA NA CASTIPGVAETQYF TGTGCCAGCACCATCCCGGGTGTCGCAGAGACCCAGTACTTC
TRBJ2-7 TRBV29-1 NA NA CSVVGSYEQYF TGCAGCGTTGTAGGGAGCTACGAGCAGTACTTC
TRBJ1-3 TRBV9 NA NA CASSARTALSGNTIYF TGTGCCAGCAGCGCCCGGACAGCCCTCTCTGGAAACACCATATATTTT
TRBJ2-3 TRBV7-9 NA NA CASTKGVTDTQYF TGTGCCAGCACCAAGGGGGTCACAGATACGCAGTATTTT
TRBJ1-6 TRBV12-3/TRBV12-4 NA TRBD1 CASSLGQQGYNSPLHF TGTGCCAGCAGTTTAGGACAACAGGGGTATAATTCACCCCTCCACTTT
TRBJ2-5 TRBV5-1 NA TRBD2 CASSLGLEETQYF TGCGCCAGCAGCCTGGGACTAGAAGAGACCCAGTACTTC
TRBJ1-1 TRBV12-3/TRBV12-4 NA TRBD1 CASSQQGPNTEAFF TGTGCCAGCAGTCAACAGGGGCCGAACACTGAAGCTTTCTTT
TRBJ2-4 TRBV20-1 NA TRBD2 CSAYRGGRDIQYF TGCAGTGCCTATCGGGGGGGGCGGGACATTCAGTACTTC
TRBJ2-1 TRBV12-3/TRBV12-4 NA NA CASRQMTNLKFF TGTGCCAGCAGACAGATGACCAATTTGAAGTTCTTC
TRBJ2-4 TRBV20-1 NA NA CSARPAKNIQYF TGCAGTGCCCGCCCAGCCAAAAACATTCAGTACTTC
TRBJ1-1 TRBV3-1 NA NA CASSQSKTGNTEAFF TGTGCCAGCAGCCAAAGTAAGACAGGGAACACTGAAGCTTTCTTT
TRBJ2-1 TRBV20-1 NA TRBD1 CSARPGGAYNEQFF TGCAGTGCCAGACCAGGGGGCGCCTACAATGAGCAGTTCTTC
TRBJ2-3 TRBV5-6 NA NA CASSKTGTDTDTQYF TGTGCCAGCAGCAAAACCGGGACTGACACAGATACGCAGTATTTT
TRBJ2-7 TRBV5-1 NA TRBD1 CASSLGTGMSREQYF TGCGCCAGCAGCTTGGGGACAGGGATGTCGCGGGAGCAGTACTTC
TRBJ2-2 TRBV19 NA NA CASSIPPTGELFF TGTGCCAGTAGTATACCACCTACCGGGGAGCTGTTTTTT
TRBJ2-7 TRBV4-3 NA TRBD2 CASSHEFGLAGGVYEQYF TGCGCCAGCAGCCATGAATTCGGACTAGCGGGGGGAGTCTACGAGCAGTACTTC
TRBJ1-4 TRBV20-1 once NA CSATRTGRTNEKLFF TGCAGTGCAACGCGAACAGGGAGGACTAATGAAAAACTGTTTTTT
TRBJ2-7 TRBV11-2 NA NA CASSLEGLAYEQYF TGTGCCAGCAGCTTAGAAGGGCTAGCCTACGAGCAGTACTTC
TRBJ2-7 TRBV19 once NA CASSSRTETYGQYF TGTGCCAGTAGTAGTAGGACGGAGACCTACGGGCAGTACTTC
TRBJ2-1 TRBV20-1 NA TRBD2 CSAPGTSSYNEQFF TGCAGTGCGCCCGGGACTAGCTCCTACAATGAGCAGTTCTTC
TRBJ2-5 TRBV6-1 few NA CASRLSGTYQETQYF TGTGCCAGCAGGTTAAGCGGAACGTACCAAGAGACCCAGTACTTC
TRBJ2-1 TRBV9 NA TRBD1 CASSVVGQYYNEQFF TGTGCCAGCAGCGTAGTGGGACAGTACTACAATGAGCAGTTCTTC
TRBJ1-5 TRBV5-1 NA NA CASSLDGNLEQPQHF TGCGCCAGCAGCTTGGATGGGAACCTAGAGCAGCCCCAGCATTTT
TRBJ2-1 TRBV6-1 NA NA CASSETTNTRSEQFF TGTGCCAGCAGTGAAACTACAAACACGAGGAGTGAGCAGTTCTTC
TRBJ1-1 TRBV10-1 NA NA CATSKSANLNTEAFF TGCGCCACCTCGAAGTCGGCAAACTTGAACACTGAAGCTTTCTTT
TRBJ1-4 TRBV4-2 NA TRBD1 CASSQGDDRGNEKLFF TGTGCCAGCAGCCAAGGGGACGACAGGGGGAATGAAAAACTGTTTTTT
TRBJ1-2 TRBV12-3/TRBV12-4 NA TRBD1 CASSIPDRALGYTF TGTGCCAGCAGCATTCCGGACAGGGCACTTGGCTACACCTTC
TRBJ2-3 TRBV18 NA NA CASSRDRGTDTQYF TGTGCCAGCTCCCGGGACCGAGGGACAGATACGCAGTATTTT
TRBJ2-3 TRBV20-1 NA TRBD2 CSASSQRGRTDTQYF TGCAGTGCTAGTTCCCAGCGGGGACGCACAGATACGCAGTATTTT
TRBJ2-4 TRBV9 NA TRBD1 CASSREQGMGNIQYF TGTGCCAGCAGCCGAGAACAGGGGATGGGGAACATTCAGTACTTC
TRBJ1-1 TRBV2 NA TRBD1 CASTGDSGNTEAFF TGTGCCAGCACCGGGGACAGCGGGAACACTGAAGCTTTCTTT
TRBJ2-2 TRBV7-6 NA NA CASSQVAWTGELFF TGTGCCAGCAGCCAAGTGGCTTGGACCGGGGAGCTGTTTTTT
TRBJ2-7 TRBV6-5 NA TRBD1 CASSKGQATYEQYF TGTGCCAGCAGTAAGGGACAGGCCACCTACGAGCAGTACTTC
TRBJ1-6 TRBV7-3 NA NA CASRSAIGSPLHF TGTGCCAGCAGAAGTGCCATCGGGTCACCCCTCCACTTT
TRBJ2-5 TRBV23-1 NA TRBD1 CASSHPGTGFPIQETQYF TGCGCCAGCAGTCATCCCGGGACAGGGTTCCCCATCCAAGAGACCCAGTACTTC
TRBJ2-3 TRBV7-9 NA NA CASTKVDTQYF TGTGCCAGCACCAAGGTAGATACGCAGTATTTT
TRBJ2-7 TRBV20-1 NA TRBD1 CSALGGWNQGASYEQYF TGCAGTGCCCTCGGGGGTTGGAATCAGGGGGCGTCGTACGAGCAGTACTTC
TRBJ2-7 TRBV7-8 NA TRBD2 CASSRRAAGAAGYEQYF TGTGCCAGCAGCCGGCGTGCAGCGGGGGCCGCGGGTTACGAGCAGTACTTC
TRBJ1-1 TRBV7-3 once NA CASSTREGTEAFF TGTGCCAGCAGCACCCGGGAGGGGACTGAAGCTTTCTTT
TRBJ1-1 TRBV20-1 NA NA CSAPAAGITEAFF TGCAGTGCCCCCGCCGCAGGGATCACTGAAGCTTTCTTT
TRBJ2-7 TRBV20-1 NA NA CSARAGRFSYEQYF TGCAGTGCTAGAGCGGGACGGTTCTCCTACGAGCAGTACTTC
TRBJ2-1 TRBV14 NA TRBD2 CASAPRGLVSEQFF TGTGCCAGCGCACCAAGAGGACTAGTAAGTGAGCAGTTCTTC
TRBJ2-1 TRBV12-3/TRBV12-4 NA TRBD2 CASSLLAGGAYNEQFF TGTGCCAGCAGTCTGTTAGCGGGGGGAGCCTACAATGAGCAGTTCTTC
TRBJ1-1 TRBV12-3/TRBV12-4 NA TRBD1 CASRPGTGPEAFF TGTGCCAGCAGACCTGGGACAGGGCCCGAAGCTTTCTTT
TRBJ2-3 TRBV24-1 NA TRBD2 CATSDSLAGETQYF TGTGCCACCAGTGATTCACTAGCGGGGGAAACGCAGTATTTT
TRBJ2-7 TRBV28 NA TRBD1 CASSLYRDRRYF TGTGCCAGCAGTTTATACCGGGACAGGCGGTACTTC
TRBJ1-1 TRBV15 NA TRBD1 CATSSQGAGVEAFF TGTGCCACCAGCAGCCAGGGGGCTGGGGTTGAAGCTTTCTTT
TRBJ2-1 TRBV28 NA NA CASIWGGPSNEQFF TGTGCCAGCATATGGGGGGGGCCCTCGAATGAGCAGTTCTTC